Each of the 23 T cell receptor beta chains below was sequenced from the same sample in a study of immune evolution from preneoplasia to lung adenocarcinoma. Repertoires were generated with immunoSEQ multiplex PCR, while TCRdb's copy carries only in-frame clones and drops some. The table lists 6,000 to 6,500 clones, about four fifths of them singletons. Sequencing was carried out using FFPE adjacent normal lung tissue. These receptors all come from a donor at least 70 years old with lung adenocarcinoma.

V and J are TRBV9 and TRBJ2-2; D gene uncertain. This CDR3 comprises 14 residues. Germline-derived CDR1 and CDR2 are SGDLS and YYNGEE. V was pared by 5 bases and J by 4 bases, with 12 bases between. CDR3 nucleotide sequence: TGTGCCAGCAGTAAAAGTTGGGTCACCGGGGAGCTGTTTTTT. It translates to CASSKSWVTGELFF.

The chain has TRBV30 and TRBJ1-1, with D unclear. The germline CDR1 and CDR2 sequences are GTSNPN and SVGIG (reference sequence). This CDR3 has 14 residues. V lost 0 bases and J lost 0, with 8 bases in between. The CDR3 reads CAWSVGEMNTEAFF. The CDR3 DNA reads TGTGCCTGGAGTGTGGGAGAAATGAACACTGAAGCTTTCTTT.

The V gene is TRBV29-1, the J gene TRBJ1-2; D is uncertain. The CDR3 covers 15 residues. V lost 6 bases, J lost 3 bases, and 20 bases lay in between. Germline assignment: CDR1 SQVTM and CDR2 ANQGSEA. CDR3 amino acids: CSVLFPAARDYGYTF. CDR3 nucleotides: TGCAGCGTCCTTTTTCCGGCGGCCAGAGACTATGGCTACACCTTC.

The CDR3 region has the DNA TGCGCCAGCAGCTTGACCAATACAGGGAACACTGAAGCTTTCTTT. It is translated as CASSLTNTGNTEAFF. The chain carries TRBV5-1 and TRBJ1-1; a weak D match, TRBD1 (5 bases). Germline CDR1 SGHRS, CDR2 YFSETQ. The CDR3 length is 15 residues. Trimming stripped 1 base from V and 1 base from J, with 11 bases between.

The chain links TRBV30 to TRBJ2-2; a weak D match, TRBD2 (6 bases). This CDR3 has 13 amino acids. Germline V gene sequence: CDR1 GTSNPN, CDR2 SVGIG (reference sequence). Trimming stripped 0 bases from V and 6 bases from J, with 8 bases between. CDR3 sequence: CAWSVSSAGELFF. The CDR3 DNA reads TGTGCCTGGAGTGTTTCTAGCGCCGGGGAGCTGTTTTTT.

The chain recombines TRBV12-5 with TRBJ1-5; D gene unclear. The CDR3 is 15 residues long. From germline, CDR1 is LGHNT and CDR2 FRNRAP. The V end lost 3 bases, the J end lost 7 bases, and 16 bases lay between the germline ends. In nucleotides, the CDR3 is TGTGCTAGTGGTTTTGGGGAGAGGGTTGACCAGCCCCAGCATTTT. Residues: CASGFGERVDQPQHF.

The chain carries TRBV28 and TRBJ1-2; 8 positions match TRBD1. Per the germline V gene, CDR1 is MDHEN and CDR2 is SYDVKM. The CDR3 length is 16 residues. The ends lost 3 bases at V and 7 bases at J; junction bases unmatched: 13. The CDR3 nucleotides are TGTGCCAGCAGTTTTTACCCAGGGACAGGAAACCGTGGCTACACCTTC. Its translation is CASSFYPGTGNRGYTF.

The chain employs TRBV27 and TRBJ2-3; D gene unclear. CDR1 and CDR2 from the germline V gene are MNHEY and SMNVEV (reference sequence). The germline V and J ends were trimmed by 3 bases and 0 bases, with 13 bases remaining between them. The CDR3 runs 16 residues. Here the CDR3 reads CASSLSWTSSTDTQYF. DNA for the CDR3: TGTGCCAGCAGTTTGTCATGGACCTCTAGCACAGATACGCAGTATTTT.

The rearrangement links TRBV11-1 to TRBJ2-3; 10 nucleotides align to TRBD1. Germline V gene lookup returns CDR1 SGHAT and CDR2 FQDESV (reference sequence). Trimming removed 4 bases from V and 5 bases from J; junction bases left unmatched: 6. The CDR3 contains 15 residues. The CDR3 sequence is CASSWGTGVRDTQYF. CDR3 in DNA: TGTGCCAGCAGCTGGGGGACAGGGGTTCGAGATACGCAGTATTTT.

This clone is large by share. The same CDR3 arises from other DNA sequences in this sample as well. The chain has TRBV6-5 and TRBJ1-5; D remains ambiguous. Germline V gene sequence: CDR1 MNHEY, CDR2 SVGAGI. The CDR3 runs to 13 residues. V dropped 6 bases and J dropped 7 bases, with 13 bases sitting between them. The CDR3 is CASSLGPPQPQHF. In nucleotides, the CDR3 is TGTGCCAGCAGCTTAGGCCCTCCCCAGCCCCAGCATTTT.

J is TRBJ1-6 and V is TRBV10-3, with 9 positions matching TRBD1. The CDR3 runs 15 residues. Trimming removed 6 bases from V and 3 bases from J; junction bases left unmatched: 3. Germline lookup yields CDR1 ENHRY and CDR2 SYGVKD. The CDR3: CAIRGDRDYNSPLHF. Written as DNA, the CDR3 is TGTGCCATCAGGGGGGACAGGGACTATAATTCACCCCTCCACTTT.

The genes are TRBV30 and TRBJ1-4, with unresolved D. Trimming left V 0 bases short and J 1 base short, with 6 bases between. CDR1 and CDR2 (germline): GTSNPN, SVGIG (reference sequence). The CDR3 is made up of 14 amino acids. The CDR3: CAWSVLGTNEKLFF. The CDR3 DNA reads as TGTGCCTGGAGTGTATTGGGAACTAATGAAAAACTGTTTTTT. Combining the CDR3 with reference TRBV30 and TRBJ1-4 gives the whole variable domain SQTIHQWPATLVQPVGSPLSLECTVEGTSNPNLYWYRQAAGRGLQLLFYSVGIGQISSEVPQNLSASRPQDRQFILSSKKLLLSDSGFYLCAWSVLGTNEKLFFGSGTQLSVL.

This clone was counted between two and nine times. The chain has TRBV5-4 and TRBJ2-7, with 10 nucleotides matching TRBD1. CDR1 SGHNT and CDR2 YYREEE come from the germline V gene (reference sequence). Unmatched junction bases numbered 3, after V lost 5 bases and J lost 1 base. This CDR3 has 14 amino acids. The DNA of the CDR3 is TGTGCCAGCAGGGGGGGACAGGGGTCCTACGAGCAGTACTTC. It is translated as CASRGGQGSYEQYF. Using reference TRBV5-4 and TRBJ2-7 for the parts outside the CDR3, the full variable domain is ETGVTQSPTHLIKTRGQQVTLRCSSQSGHNTVSWYQQALGQGPQFIFQYYREEENGRGNFPPRFSGLQFPNYSSELNVNALELDDSALYLCASRGGQGSYEQYFGPGTRLTVT.

The J gene is TRBJ1-1, the V gene TRBV9; 7 bases are shared with TRBD1. CDR1 is SGDLS, CDR2 YYNGEE, per germline. V was clipped by 3 bases and J by 8 bases; unmatched bases: 7. The CDR3 sequence is 13 residues long. The CDR3 DNA follows: TGTGCCAGCAGCGCCGCAGGGGGGCTAGAAGCTTTCTTT. It codes for CASSAAGGLEAFF.

J is TRBJ2-3 and V is TRBV6-5, with 9 bases fitting TRBD2. In germline, CDR1 is MNHEY, CDR2 SVGAGI. Trimming cost V 6 bases and J 1 base; bases outside gene matches: 5. The length of the CDR3 is 15 residues. CDR3 bases: TGTGCCAGCAGCATAAGCGGGGGGCGCACAGATACGCAGTATTTT. It encodes CASSISGGRTDTQYF.

This clone has just a few counts. The chain has TRBV5-1 and TRBJ1-1; D unclear. Trimming removed 0 bases at V and 0 bases at J, with 6 bases between. The CDR3 has 14 amino acids. Germline lookup yields CDR1 SGHRS and CDR2 YFSETQ. The CDR3 sequence is CASSLEGMNTEAFF. DNA of the CDR3: TGCGCCAGCAGCTTGGAGGGAATGAACACTGAAGCTTTCTTT.

This clone was seen only a few times. CDR3 bases: TGCGCCAGCAGCCAAGACAGGGGGAAGTTCTTT. This gives the protein CASSQDRGKFF. The rearrangement links TRBV4-1 to TRBJ1-1, with TRBD1 matching 7 bases. The germline V gene encodes CDR1 MGHRA and CDR2 YSYEKL. The CDR3 runs 11 residues. The V segment lost 0 bases and the J segment 14 bases; nucleotides outside the gene matches: 3.

By share, this clone counts as hyperexpanded. The chain has TRBV6-1 and TRBJ1-5, with D tentatively TRBD1 (5 bases). V lost 2 bases, J lost 3 bases, and 11 bases lay in between. CDR1 MNHNS and CDR2 SASEGT come from the germline V gene. This CDR3 has 15 amino acids. The CDR3 protein is CASSEQGGDNQPQHF. CDR3 coding DNA: TGTGCCAGCAGTGAACAGGGAGGAGACAATCAGCCCCAGCATTTT.

By sample share, this clone is large. The chain uses TRBV27 and TRBJ1-1, with D unclear. V was shortened by 5 bases and J by 0 bases, with 7 bases between the two germline ends. In germline, CDR1 is MNHEY, CDR2 SMNVEV (reference sequence). The CDR3 totals 13 residues. The chain's CDR3 is CASSTAVNTEAFF. As DNA, the CDR3 is TGTGCCAGCAGTACCGCGGTGAACACTGAAGCTTTCTTT.

This clone was seen only once. The chain combines TRBV6-5 with TRBJ1-2; 8 nucleotides agree with TRBD1. V trimming: 6 bases; J trimming: 4 bases; junction bases outside the gene matches: 7. The CDR3 length is 14 residues. The germline V gene encodes CDR1 MNHEY and CDR2 SVGAGI. The CDR3 sequence is CASRPGQVGYGYTF. CDR3 bases: TGTGCCAGCAGACCGGGACAGGTGGGCTATGGCTACACCTTC.

The V gene is TRBV18, the J gene TRBJ2-7, with D perhaps being TRBD1 or TRBD2 (5 bases each). The germline CDR1 and CDR2 sequences are KGHSH and LQKENI. V was shortened by 10 bases and J by 7 bases, with 17 bases between the two germline ends. This CDR3 is built from 12 residues. The CDR3 spells CATRRGPGEQYF. DNA for the CDR3: TGTGCCACCCGCCGGGGACCTGGGGAGCAGTACTTC.

The V and J genes are TRBV11-2 and TRBJ1-5; D ambiguous. V was shortened by 1 base and J by 1 base, with 2 bases between the two germline ends. This CDR3 is 13 amino acids long. CDR1 is SGHAT and CDR2 is FQNNGV in the germline V gene. The CDR3, as DNA: TGTGCCAGCAGCTTAGGAAGCAATCAGCCCCAGCATTTT. Its protein is CASSLGSNQPQHF. Using reference TRBV11-2 and TRBJ1-5 for the parts outside the CDR3, the full variable domain is EAGVAQSPRYKIIEKRQSVAFWCNPISGHATLYWYQQILGQGPKLLIQFQNNGVVDDSQLPKDRFSAERLKGVDSTLKIQPAKLEDSAVYLCASSLGSNQPQHFGDGTRLSIL.

The table lists this clone with a count of one. V usage is TRBV4-2 and J usage is TRBJ1-1, with D unclear. V lost 4 bases and J lost 0, with 12 bases in between. Germline V gene sequence: CDR1 LGHNA, CDR2 YNFKEQ. The CDR3 is made up of 15 amino acids. CDR3 amino acids: CASSLSQIMNTEAFF. The CDR3 DNA reads TGTGCCAGCAGCCTCTCTCAGATCATGAACACTGAAGCTTTCTTT.